Listed here are 15 T cell receptor beta chains from one sample, sequenced in a study of STAT3 mutations in large granular lymphocyte leukemia. Whole-study results and caveats: Every T-LGLL patient had at least one immunodominant TCRbeta clonotype.

Their antigen targets remain unknown. Sequencing was performed with immunoSEQ multiplex PCR; in TCRdb, only in-frame clones are kept and a portion is missing. The data hold 20,000 to 30,000 clones, with approximately 94% observed a single time. Sequenced material: peripheral blood mononuclear cells. The source of these receptors is a man aged 35 to 55 with T-cell large granular lymphocyte leukemia. Some clones in this sample may be carry-over from other donors' samples.

The chain joins TRBV7-9 to TRBJ1-5; TRBD1 agrees at 12 bases. Germline V gene lookup returns CDR1 SEHNR and CDR2 FQNEAQ (reference sequence). This CDR3 is 15 amino acids long. V trimming: 5 bases; J trimming: 10 bases; junction bases outside the gene matches: 9. The CDR3 nucleotides read TGTGCCAGCAGCCCCTCGGGACAGGGGGCAGAACCCCAGCATTTT. Protein product: CASSPSGQGAEPQHF.

This sequence joins TRBV6-6 and TRBJ1-2, with D unclear. The CDR3 covers 13 residues. The V gene's germline CDR1 is MNHNY and CDR2 SVGAGI (reference sequence). Trimming cost V 5 bases and J 3 bases, with 10 bases left between them. CDR3 amino acids: CASSPGEYYGYTF. The CDR3 bases are TGTGCCAGCAGTCCCGGGGAATACTATGGCTACACCTTC.

This chain connects TRBV10-3 to TRBJ1-1; D unresolved. V was pared by 0 bases and J by 6 bases, with 14 bases between. The length of the CDR3 is 15 residues. Germline V lookup: CDR1 ENHRY, CDR2 SYGVKD. The CDR3 spells CAISESSEGFAEAFF. The CDR3 DNA is TGTGCCATCAGTGAGTCGTCAGAGGGATTCGCTGAAGCTTTCTTT.

The V gene is TRBV21-1, the J gene TRBJ1-5. TRBV21-1 is a pseudogene segment. This CDR3 spans 18 amino acids. Here the CDR3 reads CASSKALWGGPGNQPQHF. The CDR3 nucleotides read TGTGCCAGCAGCAAAGCGCTTTGGGGGGGCCCCGGCAATCAGCCCCAGCATTTT.

This chain joins TRBV6-5 and TRBJ2-7; 7 bases fit TRBD1. CDR3 length: 14 residues. From germline, CDR1 is MNHEY and CDR2 SVGAGI. J was trimmed by 4 bases and V by 8 bases; bases with no gene match: 11. Written as DNA, the CDR3 is TGTGCCAGCGGATTAACAGGGGACGGGTACGAGCAGTACTTC. Amino acids: CASGLTGDGYEQYF.

The J gene is TRBJ2-2, the V gene TRBV5-1, with D possibly TRBD1 on 5 matching bases. The CDR3 extends over 15 amino acids. Trimming removed 0 bases at V and 1 base at J, with 7 bases between. The germline CDR1 and CDR2 sequences are SGHRS and YFSETQ. CDR3 sequence: CASSLGQGNTGELFF. Written as DNA, the CDR3 is TGCGCCAGCAGCTTGGGGCAGGGGAACACCGGGGAGCTGTTTTTT.

The chain is built from TRBV29-1 and TRBJ1-1; 10 nucleotides line up with TRBD1. This CDR3 is 13 amino acids long. V dropped 4 bases and J dropped 10; count of bases not matched to a gene: 9. Germline V gene lookup returns CDR1 SQVTM and CDR2 ANQGSEA. The CDR3 nucleotides are TGCAGCGTTGTGGTAGGACAGGGGGGGGGAGCTTTCTTT. This encodes CSVVVGQGGGAFF.

CDR3 amino acids: CASRAGTAYEQYF. The CDR3 region has the DNA TGTGCCAGCAGGGCGGGGACAGCCTACGAGCAGTACTTC. This chain connects TRBV6-5 to TRBJ2-7; TRBD1 is a possible D gene (7 bases). Germline V gene data show CDR1 as MNHEY and CDR2 as SVGAGI. The length of the CDR3 is 13 residues. The germline V and J ends were trimmed by 6 bases and 2 bases, with 11 bases remaining between them.

The V call is TRBV25-1, the J call TRBJ2-2, with 7 nucleotides matching TRBD1. The junction had 9 bases not matched to a gene; V was cut back by 5 bases and J by 6 bases. The CDR3 is 15 residues long. The V gene's germline CDR1 is MGHDK and CDR2 SYGVNS. For the CDR3, the DNA is TGTGCCAGCAGTAAGACAGGGCATATTGCCGGGGAGCTGTTTTTT. Translating gives CASSKTGHIAGELFF. The full variable domain, with the rest looked up from reference TRBV25-1 and TRBJ2-2, is EADIYQTPRYLVIGTGKKITLECSQTMGHDKMYWYQQDPGMELHLIHYSYGVNSTEKGDLSSESTVSRIRTEHFPLTLESARPSHTSQYLCASSKTGHIAGELFFGEGSRLTVL.

The CDR3 DNA is TGTGCCAGCAGCTTGGACATAGGCCAGGGGGGAGAGACCCAGTACTTC. It encodes CASSLDIGQGGETQYF. The chain employs TRBV5-4 and TRBJ2-5, with D perhaps TRBD1 (7 bases). Germline CDR1 is SGHNT and CDR2 is YYREEE (reference sequence). Between the trimmed V and J ends, which lost 0 bases and 4 bases, there was a span of 16 bases. This CDR3 is 16 amino acids long.

The rearrangement uses TRBV27 and TRBJ2-1; D ambiguous. Looked up from germline, CDR1 is MNHEY and CDR2 is SMNVEV (reference sequence). This CDR3 contains 15 residues. Trimming shortened V by 2 bases and J by 0 bases, and 8 bases separated the two germline ends. CDR3: CASSLIGSSYNEQFF. CDR3 DNA sequence: TGTGCCAGCAGTTTAATCGGAAGCTCCTACAATGAGCAGTTCTTC.

This chain connects TRBV5-1 to TRBJ2-3; a possible D gene is TRBD1 (5 bases). V lost 5 bases to trimming and J lost 4 bases, with 11 bases between them. The CDR3 contains 13 residues. Germline loops: CDR1 SGHRS, CDR2 YFSETQ. CDR3 bases: TGCGCCAGCAGTCGTCAGGGTTCAGATACGCAGTATTTT. Translation: CASSRQGSDTQYF.

The V call is TRBV30, the J call TRBJ2-5; no clear D. From germline, CDR1 is GTSNPN and CDR2 SVGIG (reference sequence). The CDR3 sequence is 11 residues long. Trimming took 1 base from V and 5 from J, leaving 5 bases between them. CDR3 sequence (DNA): TGTGCCTGGAGTGCGAGGGAGACCCAGTACTTC. It encodes CAWSARETQYF.

The chain has TRBV18 and TRBJ2-7; 11 bases match TRBD1. Germline loops: CDR1 KGHSH, CDR2 LQKENI. The CDR3 spans 14 residues. The V segment lost 3 bases and the J segment 7 bases; nucleotides outside the gene matches: 5. The CDR3 region is CASSPDRGRLEQYF. CDR3 nucleotides: TGTGCCAGCTCACCGGACAGGGGGCGTCTAGAGCAGTACTTC.

This rearrangement joins TRBV7-3 to TRBJ2-1; D not certain. The CDR3 is 13 amino acids. Germline CDR1 and CDR2: SGHTA and FQGTGA. The V end was cut by 6 bases, the J end by 5 bases, with 11 bases between. CDR3 region: CASSPGSHNEQFF. The CDR3 DNA is TGTGCCAGCAGTCCCGGGTCCCACAATGAGCAGTTCTTC.